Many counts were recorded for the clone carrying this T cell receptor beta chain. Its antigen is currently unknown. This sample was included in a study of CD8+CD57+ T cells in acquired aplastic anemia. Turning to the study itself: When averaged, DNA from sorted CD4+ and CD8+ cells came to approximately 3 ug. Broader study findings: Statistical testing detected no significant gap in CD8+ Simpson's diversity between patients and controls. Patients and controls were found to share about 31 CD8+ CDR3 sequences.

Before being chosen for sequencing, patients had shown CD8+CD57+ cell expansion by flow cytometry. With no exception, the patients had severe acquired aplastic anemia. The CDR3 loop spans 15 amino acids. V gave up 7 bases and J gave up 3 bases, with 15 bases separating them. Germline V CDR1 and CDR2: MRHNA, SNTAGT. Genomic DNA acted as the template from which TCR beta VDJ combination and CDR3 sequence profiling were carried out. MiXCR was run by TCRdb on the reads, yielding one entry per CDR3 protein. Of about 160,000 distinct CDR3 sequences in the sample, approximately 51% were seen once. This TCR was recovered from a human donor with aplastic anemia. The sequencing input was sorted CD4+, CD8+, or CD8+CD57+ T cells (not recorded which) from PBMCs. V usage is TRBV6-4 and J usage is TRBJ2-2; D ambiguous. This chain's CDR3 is CASKEDTTYTGELFF. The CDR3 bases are TGTGCCAGCAAGGAAGACACCACCTACACCGGGGAGCTGTTTTTT.